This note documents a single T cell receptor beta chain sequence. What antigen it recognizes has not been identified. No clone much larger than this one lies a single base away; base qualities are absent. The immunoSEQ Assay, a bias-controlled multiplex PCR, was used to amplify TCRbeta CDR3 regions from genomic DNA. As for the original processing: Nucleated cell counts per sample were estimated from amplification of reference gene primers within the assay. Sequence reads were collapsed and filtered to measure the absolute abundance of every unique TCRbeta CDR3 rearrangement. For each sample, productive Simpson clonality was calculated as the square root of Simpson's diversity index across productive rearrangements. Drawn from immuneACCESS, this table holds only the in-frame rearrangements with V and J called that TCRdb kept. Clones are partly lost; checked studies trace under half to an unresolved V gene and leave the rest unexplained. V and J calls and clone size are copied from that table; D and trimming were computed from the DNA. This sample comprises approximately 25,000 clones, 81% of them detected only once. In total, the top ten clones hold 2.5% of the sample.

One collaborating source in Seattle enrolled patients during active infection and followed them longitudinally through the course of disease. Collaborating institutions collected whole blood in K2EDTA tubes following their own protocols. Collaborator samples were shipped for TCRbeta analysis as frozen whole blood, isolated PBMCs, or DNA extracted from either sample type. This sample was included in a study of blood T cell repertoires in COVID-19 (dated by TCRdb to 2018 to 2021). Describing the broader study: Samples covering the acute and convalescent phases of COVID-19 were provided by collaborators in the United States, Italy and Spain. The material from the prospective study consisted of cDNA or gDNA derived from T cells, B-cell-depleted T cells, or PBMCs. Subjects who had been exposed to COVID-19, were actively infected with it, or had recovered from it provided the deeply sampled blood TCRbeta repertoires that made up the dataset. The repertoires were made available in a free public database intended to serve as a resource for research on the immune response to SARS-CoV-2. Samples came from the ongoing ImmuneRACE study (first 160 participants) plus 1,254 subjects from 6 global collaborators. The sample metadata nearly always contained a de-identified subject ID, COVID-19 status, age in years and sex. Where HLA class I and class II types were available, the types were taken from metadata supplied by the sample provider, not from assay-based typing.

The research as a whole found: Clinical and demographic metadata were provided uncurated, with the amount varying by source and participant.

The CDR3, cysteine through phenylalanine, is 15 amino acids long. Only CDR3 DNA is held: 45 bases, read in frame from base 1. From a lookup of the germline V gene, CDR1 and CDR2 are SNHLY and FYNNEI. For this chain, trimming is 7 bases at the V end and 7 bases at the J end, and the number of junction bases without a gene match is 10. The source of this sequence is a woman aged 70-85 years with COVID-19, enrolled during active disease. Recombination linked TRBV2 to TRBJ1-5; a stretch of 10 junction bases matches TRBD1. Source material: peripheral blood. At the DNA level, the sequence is TGTGCCAGCACCCCGACAGGGGGCGCCGGACAGCCCCAGCATTTT. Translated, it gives CASTPTGGAGQPQHF.